This entry describes one T cell receptor beta chain. Antigen: not known. The CDR3 consists of 14 residues. Between the trimmed V and J ends, which lost 6 bases and 0 bases, there was a span of 9 bases. The germline gives CDR1 MNHEY, CDR2 SVGAGI. The sample is drawn from a study of T cell responses to AZD1222 COVID-19 vaccine. Points from the study as a whole: Only a handful of AZD1222 recipients were seropositive at baseline. Vaccine-associated CD4 TCRs ranged over spike, dominating at 160-218 and 743-854.

Here immunoSEQ multiplex PCR was the method, and the copy in TCRdb shows in-frame clones only, minus some. The table shows 100,000 to 150,000 clones, with around nine tenths occurring only once. The chain links TRBV6-5 to TRBJ1-3; no reliable D call. The starting material was peripheral blood, obtained on day 0 of AZD1222 vaccination. The sequence was collected from an adult in good health. In DNA, the CDR3 is TGTGCCAGCAGCGGGATACTCTCTGGAAACACCATATATTTT. Translated, it gives CASSGILSGNTIYF.